This TCR beta chain was retrieved from a study of cytomegalovirus exposure and HLA in healthy donors. Findings of the study overall: For presence/absence analyses, sequencing depth was assumed to be roughly uniform across donors. Owing to their indistinguishability, certain V segments, notably TRBV6-2 and TRBV6-3, were excluded.

Germline V gene data show CDR1 as SGHAT and CDR2 as FQNNGV. Trimming pared 2 bases from V and 1 base from J, leaving 14 bases between. The CDR3 runs to 16 residues. In regard to this clone: The antigen is not known.

With 60 Vbeta and 13 Jbeta primers, the PCR was carried out. Profiled with immunoSEQ multiplex PCR; TCRdb holds only in-frame clones, not every one. The sample holds tens of thousands of clones; 90% are singletons and the top ten take approximately 2.4%. This chain connects TRBV11-2 to TRBJ1-1; tentative D call: TRBD1 (5 bases). Sequenced material: PBMCs. This clonotype was sampled from a woman younger than 35 in good health and CMV-seronegative. The CDR3 protein is CASSLNLGAKNTEAFF. The CDR3 DNA is TGTGCCAGCAGCTTAAATTTAGGGGCAAAGAACACTGAAGCTTTCTTT. The whole variable domain, remainder taken from reference TRBV11-2 and TRBJ1-1, is EAGVAQSPRYKIIEKRQSVAFWCNPISGHATLYWYQQILGQGPKLLIQFQNNGVVDDSQLPKDRFSAERLKGVDSTLKIQPAKLEDSAVYLCASSLNLGAKNTEAFFGQGTRLTVV.